The 23 T cell receptor beta chains given below trace back to one sample, sequenced in a study of blood T cell repertoires in COVID-19. Produced via immunoSEQ multiplex PCR; TCRdb's table is partial and in-frame only. The sample lists approximately 170,000 clones, roughly nine tenths occurring once. Sequenced input: peripheral blood. The receptors originated from a woman in her 70s with acute or convalescent COVID-19.

The V call is TRBV6-2 or TRBV6-3, the J call TRBJ1-5; D is unresolved. CDR3 size: 13 residues. From germline, CDR1 is MNHEY and CDR2 SVGEGT. Trimming cost V 3 bases and J 3 bases, with 6 bases left between them. CDR3 nucleotides: TGTGCCAGCAGTTATGCCTACAATCAGCCCCAGCATTTT. This gives the protein CASSYAYNQPQHF.

The chain has TRBV9 and TRBJ1-3, with D possibly being TRBD1 (5 bases). CDR3 length equals 13 residues. V lost 1 base to trimming and J lost 7 bases, with 9 bases between them. Germline CDR1 is SGDLS and CDR2 is YYNGEE. CDR3 residues: CASSVSGWNTIYF. CDR3 DNA: TGTGCCAGCAGCGTATCAGGGTGGAACACCATATATTTT.

This chain joins TRBV24-1 and TRBJ1-2, with 7 bases aligning to TRBD1. Germline lookup yields CDR1 KGHDR and CDR2 SFDVKD. V was clipped by 12 bases and J by 4 bases; unmatched bases: 10. This CDR3 spans 13 amino acids. CDR3 in DNA: TGTGCCGTCCGGGACAGCAACAGCTATGGCTACACCTTC. Its translation: CAVRDSNSYGYTF.

This chain links TRBV5-1 with TRBJ2-5; maybe TRBD2 (5 bases). The CDR3 length is 16 residues. Germline V CDR1 and CDR2: SGHRS, YFSETQ. The V gene lost 0 bases and the J gene lost 2 bases, with 14 bases spanning the gap. CDR3 loop: CASSLGGSPEQETQYF. In DNA form, the CDR3 reads TGCGCCAGCAGCTTGGGAGGGTCTCCCGAACAAGAGACCCAGTACTTC.

This sequence joins TRBV7-9 and TRBJ1-1; D is ambiguous. The CDR3 loop spans 15 amino acids. V lost 0 bases and J lost 1, with 9 bases in between. The germline V gene has CDR1 SEHNR and CDR2 FQNEAQ (reference sequence). The CDR3 DNA is TGTGCCAGCAGCTTAGCCCGGGTAGGGAACACTGAAGCTTTCTTT. Translated, it gives CASSLARVGNTEAFF.

The genes are TRBV5-1 and TRBJ1-2; 7 nucleotides align to TRBD1. CDR3 length equals 16 residues. Germline loops: CDR1 SGHRS, CDR2 YFSETQ. V gave up 0 bases and J gave up 7 bases; unmatched junction bases: 12. This CDR3 reads CASSLVGLTGDGGYTF. The CDR3 DNA reads as TGCGCCAGCAGCTTGGTTGGACTTACAGGGGACGGTGGCTACACCTTC.

V gene TRBV7-8 combines with J gene TRBJ1-6; D uncertain. Trimming removed 5 bases from V and 8 bases from J, with 13 bases in between. The CDR3 spans 14 residues. Germline V lookup: CDR1 SGHVS, CDR2 FQNEAQ. CDR3 sequence (DNA): TGTGCCAGCAGCCCCCTTGTAAATGATTCACCCCTCCACTTT. The encoded protein is CASSPLVNDSPLHF.

This chain connects TRBV19 to TRBJ2-3, with 11 bases lining up with TRBD2. The germline gives CDR1 LNHDA, CDR2 SQIVND (reference sequence). The CDR3 runs to 17 residues. V shed 7 bases, J shed 1 base, and the junction held 10 bases outside the gene matches. CDR3 nucleotides: TGTGCCAGTAACTCCCGCCCGGGACTAGCGGGCACAGATACGCAGTATTTT. It specifies CASNSRPGLAGTDTQYF.

The genes are TRBV7-2 and TRBJ2-5; D ambiguous. The V gene's germline CDR1 is SGHTA and CDR2 FQGNSA. The CDR3 totals 12 residues. V shed 5 bases and J shed 4 bases, with 8 bases lying between them. CDR3 DNA sequence: TGTGCCAGCAGCCTTAGAGGAGAGACCCAGTACTTC. It specifies CASSLRGETQYF.

The chain links TRBV6-2 or TRBV6-3 to TRBJ2-2; 10 positions agree with TRBD1. Germline V gene sequence: CDR1 MNHEY, CDR2 SVGEGT. This CDR3 region has 16 residues. Losses at the gene ends were 5 bases for V and 5 bases for J; bases not matched to a gene: 8. The CDR3, as DNA: TGTGCCAGCAGTACCCCCGGGACAGGGGTAACCGGGGAGCTGTTTTTT. It translates to CASSTPGTGVTGELFF.

The chain combines TRBV11-2 with TRBJ2-7; 9 bases line up with TRBD1. Losses at the gene ends were 5 bases for V and 4 bases for J; bases not matched to a gene: 6. CDR3 length: 14 residues. Germline loops: CDR1 SGHAT, CDR2 FQNNGV. The CDR3 region is CASSRTGTGYEQYF. The CDR3 bases are TGTGCCAGCAGCAGAACCGGGACAGGGTACGAGCAGTACTTC. The full variable domain, rest sourced from reference TRBV11-2 and TRBJ2-7, is EAGVAQSPRYKIIEKRQSVAFWCNPISGHATLYWYQQILGQGPKLLIQFQNNGVVDDSQLPKDRFSAERLKGVDSTLKIQPAKLEDSAVYLCASSRTGTGYEQYFGPGTRLTVT.

The chain combines TRBV4-1 with TRBJ1-4; no reliable D call. CDR3 length equals 14 residues. V was pared by 4 bases and J by 5 bases, with 11 bases between. Germline V lookup: CDR1 MGHRA, CDR2 YSYEKL. The CDR3 region has the DNA TGCGCCAGCAGCCTACAGCTCCTAAATGAAAAACTGTTTTTT. The encoded protein is CASSLQLLNEKLFF.

This chain uses TRBV5-8 with TRBJ1-4, with 9 bases that match TRBD1. Trimming cost V 3 bases and J 0 bases; bases outside gene matches: 3. Germline CDR1 and CDR2: SGHTS and YDEGEE. There are 16 residues in the CDR3. This chain's CDR3 is CASSWTGDATNEKLFF. The CDR3 DNA is TGTGCCAGCAGCTGGACAGGGGACGCAACTAATGAAAAACTGTTTTTT.

This chain links TRBV5-6 with TRBJ1-2, with 8 positions matching TRBD1. Trimming took 4 bases from V and 7 from J; bases not matched to a gene: 9. The CDR3 is 14 amino acids. Germline loops: CDR1 SGHDT, CDR2 YYEEEE. This CDR3 reads CASSPAGGAGGYTF. The DNA of the CDR3 is TGTGCCAGCAGCCCTGCAGGGGGCGCAGGTGGCTACACCTTC. The full variable domain, with the rest looked up from reference TRBV5-6 and TRBJ1-2, is DAGVTQSPTHLIKTRGQQVTLRCSPKSGHDTVSWYQQALGQGPQFIFQYYEEEERQRGNFPDRFSGHQFPNYSSELNVNALLLGDSALYLCASSPAGGAGGYTFGSGTRLTVV.

The chain carries TRBV27 and TRBJ1-1, with 7 positions matching TRBD1. The CDR3 is 13 amino acids. The V and J ends lost 5 bases and 7 bases, in that order; junction bases with no gene match: 7. Germline CDR1 MNHEY, CDR2 SMNVEV (reference sequence). Written as DNA, the CDR3 is TGTGCCAGCAGTCAACGGACAGGCCGTGAAGCTTTCTTT. Translation gives CASSQRTGREAFF.

This sequence joins TRBV9 and TRBJ1-3; the D is unclear. The V gene's germline CDR1 is SGDLS and CDR2 YYNGEE. V dropped 2 bases and J dropped 0 bases, with 9 bases sitting between them. The CDR3 sequence is 15 residues long. The DNA of the CDR3 is TGTGCCAGCAGCGTGAGTCACAGCTCTGGAAACACCATATATTTT. Residues: CASSVSHSSGNTIYF.

This chain joins TRBV7-3 and TRBJ2-2; possibly TRBD1 for D (5 bases). The CDR3 contains 14 residues. Germline CDR1 SGHTA, CDR2 FQGTGA. The V end was cut by 5 bases, the J end by 1 base, with 8 bases between. The CDR3 loop reads CASSHQGNTGELFF. CDR3 coding DNA: TGTGCCAGCAGCCACCAGGGGAACACCGGGGAGCTGTTTTTT.

The chain couples TRBV27 to TRBJ1-6, with D possibly TRBD1 on 6 matching bases. Germline V gene lookup returns CDR1 MNHEY and CDR2 SMNVEV (reference sequence). V was shortened by 2 bases and J by 11 bases, with 19 bases between the two germline ends. The CDR3 contains 16 residues. CDR3 sequence: CASSLVPRQGRTPLHF. The CDR3 nucleotides read TGTGCCAGCAGTTTAGTCCCCAGGCAGGGGAGAACACCCCTCCACTTT.

The CDR3 coding sequence is TGCGCCAGCAGCCAATTTGCGGGACTAGCGGGGGGGATCGCAGATACGCAGTATTTT. It is translated as CASSQFAGLAGGIADTQYF. The chain couples TRBV5-1 to TRBJ2-3; 16 bases match TRBD2. CDR1 and CDR2 from the germline V gene are SGHRS and YFSETQ. The CDR3 extends over 19 amino acids. After removal of 4 bases from V and 4 bases from J, the junction contained 12 bases not matched to a gene.

The chain's CDR3 is CASSLRGQGAYNEQFF. For the CDR3, the DNA is TGTGCCAGCAGCTTAAGGGGCCAGGGGGCCTACAATGAGCAGTTCTTC. The chain is built from TRBV7-3 and TRBJ2-1; 7 nucleotides align to TRBD1. Germline-derived CDR1 and CDR2 are SGHTA and FQGTGA. The CDR3 is 16 amino acids. V gave up 1 base and J gave up 2 bases; unmatched junction bases: 5.

This chain joins TRBV19 and TRBJ1-6, with 7 bases fitting TRBD1. Germline trimming cut 4 bases from V and 5 bases from J; bases unmatched to any gene: 2. The germline CDR1 and CDR2 sequences are LNHDA and SQIVND (reference sequence). The CDR3 contains 14 residues. CDR3 sequence reads: CASSTGTDNSPLHF. The CDR3 bases are TGTGCCAGTAGTACCGGGACAGATAATTCACCCCTCCACTTT.

The genes are TRBV18 and TRBJ1-2; D gene ambiguous. CDR3 length: 14 amino acids. V dropped 3 bases and J dropped 3 bases, with 11 bases sitting between them. The V gene's germline CDR1 is KGHSH and CDR2 LQKENI. CDR3 region: CASSPRALDYGYTF. The DNA of the CDR3 is TGTGCCAGCTCACCGAGGGCGTTGGACTATGGCTACACCTTC.

This clone appeared once. The J gene is TRBJ2-1, the V gene TRBV30; possible D gene TRBD2, 6 bases. The CDR3 is 15 residues long. Germline V gives CDR1 GTSNPN, CDR2 SVGIG (reference sequence). Trimming left V 3 bases short and J 0 bases short, with 12 bases between. CDR3 sequence (DNA): TGTGCCTGGAGGAGAGCGGGTAGCTCCTACAATGAGCAGTTCTTC. Residues: CAWRRAGSSYNEQFF.